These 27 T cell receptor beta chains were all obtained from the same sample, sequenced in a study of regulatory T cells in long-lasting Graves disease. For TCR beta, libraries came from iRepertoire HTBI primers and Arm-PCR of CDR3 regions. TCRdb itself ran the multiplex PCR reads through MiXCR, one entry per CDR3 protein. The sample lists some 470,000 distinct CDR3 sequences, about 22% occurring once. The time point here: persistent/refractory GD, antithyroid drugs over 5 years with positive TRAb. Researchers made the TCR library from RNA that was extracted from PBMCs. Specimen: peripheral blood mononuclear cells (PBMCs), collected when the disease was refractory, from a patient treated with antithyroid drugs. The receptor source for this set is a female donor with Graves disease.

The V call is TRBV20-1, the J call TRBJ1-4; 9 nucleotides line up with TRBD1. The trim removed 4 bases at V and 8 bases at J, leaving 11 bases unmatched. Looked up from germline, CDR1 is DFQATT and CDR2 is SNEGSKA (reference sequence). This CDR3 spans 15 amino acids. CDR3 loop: CSATGTGQGWEKLFF. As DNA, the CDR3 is TGCAGTGCTACCGGGACGGGACAGGGATGGGAAAAACTGTTTTTT.

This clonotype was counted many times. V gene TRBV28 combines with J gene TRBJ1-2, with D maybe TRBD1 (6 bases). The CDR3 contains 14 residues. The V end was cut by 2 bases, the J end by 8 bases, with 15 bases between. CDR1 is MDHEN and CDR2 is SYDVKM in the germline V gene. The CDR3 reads CASSLSGRGRGYTF. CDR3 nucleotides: TGTGCCAGCAGTTTAAGTGGCAGGGGCAGGGGCTACACCTTC.

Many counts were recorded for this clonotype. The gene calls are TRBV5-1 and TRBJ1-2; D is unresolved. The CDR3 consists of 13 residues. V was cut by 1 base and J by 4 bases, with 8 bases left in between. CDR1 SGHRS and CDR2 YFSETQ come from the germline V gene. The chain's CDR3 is CASSLSGLYGYTF. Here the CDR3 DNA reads TGCGCCAGCAGCTTGTCAGGACTCTATGGCTACACCTTC.

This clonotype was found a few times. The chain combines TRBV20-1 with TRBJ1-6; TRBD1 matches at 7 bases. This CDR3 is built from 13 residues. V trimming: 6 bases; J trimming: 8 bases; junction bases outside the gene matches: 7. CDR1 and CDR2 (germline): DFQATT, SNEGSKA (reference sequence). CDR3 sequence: CSARGEGDSPLHF. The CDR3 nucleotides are TGCAGTGCCAGGGGGGAGGGTGATTCACCCCTCCACTTT.

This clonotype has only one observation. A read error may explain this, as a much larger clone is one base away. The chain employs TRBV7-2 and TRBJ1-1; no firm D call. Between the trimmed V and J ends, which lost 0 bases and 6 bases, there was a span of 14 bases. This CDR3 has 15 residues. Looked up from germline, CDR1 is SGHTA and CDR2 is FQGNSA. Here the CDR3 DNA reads TGTGCCAGCAGCTTAGCGAATGGGGTTGGAGCTGAAGCTTTCTTT. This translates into CASSLANGVGAEAFF.

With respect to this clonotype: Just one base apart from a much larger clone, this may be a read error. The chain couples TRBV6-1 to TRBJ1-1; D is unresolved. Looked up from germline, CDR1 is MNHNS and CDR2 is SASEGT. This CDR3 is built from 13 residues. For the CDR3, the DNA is TGTGCCAGCCGGGATTTTGTAAACACTGAAGCTCTCTTT. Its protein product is CASRDFVNTEALF.

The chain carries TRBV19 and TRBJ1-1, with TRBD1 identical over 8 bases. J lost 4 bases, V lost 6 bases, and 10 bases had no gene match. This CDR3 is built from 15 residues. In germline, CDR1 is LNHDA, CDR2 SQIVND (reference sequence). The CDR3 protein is CASSFDRGGSTEAFF. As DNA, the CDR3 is TGTGCCAGTAGCTTTGACAGGGGAGGAAGCACTGAAGCTTTCTTT.

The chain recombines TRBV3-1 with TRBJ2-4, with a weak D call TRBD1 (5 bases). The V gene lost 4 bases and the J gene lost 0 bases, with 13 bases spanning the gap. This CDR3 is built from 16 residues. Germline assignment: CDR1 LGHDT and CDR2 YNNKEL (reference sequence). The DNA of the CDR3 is TGTGCCAGCAGCCCTGGACACACTGGAGCCAAAAACATTCAGTACTTC. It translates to CASSPGHTGAKNIQYF.

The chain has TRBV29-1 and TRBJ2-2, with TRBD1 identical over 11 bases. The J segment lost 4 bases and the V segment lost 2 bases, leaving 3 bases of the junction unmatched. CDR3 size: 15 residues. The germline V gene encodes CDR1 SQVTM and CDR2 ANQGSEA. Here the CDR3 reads CSVETGTGGTGELFF. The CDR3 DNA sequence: TGCAGCGTTGAAACTGGGACAGGGGGCACCGGGGAGCTGTTTTTT.

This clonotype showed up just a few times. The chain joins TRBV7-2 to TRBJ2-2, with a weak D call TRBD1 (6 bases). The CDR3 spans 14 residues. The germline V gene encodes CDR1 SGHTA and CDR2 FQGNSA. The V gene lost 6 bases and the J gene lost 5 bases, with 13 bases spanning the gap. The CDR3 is CASRPGQKTGELFF. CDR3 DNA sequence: TGTGCCAGCAGACCCGGACAGAAGACCGGGGAGCTGTTTTTT.

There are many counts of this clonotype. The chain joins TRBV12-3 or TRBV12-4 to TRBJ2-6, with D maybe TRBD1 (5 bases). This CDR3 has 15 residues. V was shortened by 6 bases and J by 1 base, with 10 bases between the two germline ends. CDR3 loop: CASRDRLSGANVLTF. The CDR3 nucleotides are TGTGCCAGCAGAGACAGACTGTCTGGGGCCAACGTCCTGACTTTC.

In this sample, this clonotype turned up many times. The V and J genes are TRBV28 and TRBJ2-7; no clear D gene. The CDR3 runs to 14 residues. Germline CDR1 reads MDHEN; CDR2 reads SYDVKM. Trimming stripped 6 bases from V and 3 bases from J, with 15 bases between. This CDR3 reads CASSNHDGLYEQYF. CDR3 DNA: TGTGCCAGCAGCAACCATGACGGTCTCTACGAGCAGTACTTC.

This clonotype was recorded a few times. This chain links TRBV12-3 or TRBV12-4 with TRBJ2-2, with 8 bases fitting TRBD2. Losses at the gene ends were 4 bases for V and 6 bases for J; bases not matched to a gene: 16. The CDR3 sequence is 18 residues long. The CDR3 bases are TGTGCCAGCAGTTCCGCCTGGGGGGAACTAGCGGCGTCCGGGGAGCTGTTTTTT. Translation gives CASSSAWGELAASGELFF.

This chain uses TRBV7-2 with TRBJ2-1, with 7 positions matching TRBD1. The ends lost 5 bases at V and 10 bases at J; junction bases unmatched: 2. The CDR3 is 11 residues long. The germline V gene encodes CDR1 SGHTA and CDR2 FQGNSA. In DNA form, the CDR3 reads TGTGCCAGCAGCCCACAGGGGGAGCAGTTCTTC. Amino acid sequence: CASSPQGEQFF.

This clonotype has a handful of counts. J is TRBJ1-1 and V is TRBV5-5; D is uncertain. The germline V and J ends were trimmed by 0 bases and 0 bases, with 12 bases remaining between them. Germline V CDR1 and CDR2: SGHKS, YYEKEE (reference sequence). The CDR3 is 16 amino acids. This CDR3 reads CASSLEFGPMNTEAFF. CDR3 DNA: TGTGCCAGCAGCTTGGAGTTTGGCCCCATGAACACTGAAGCTTTCTTT.

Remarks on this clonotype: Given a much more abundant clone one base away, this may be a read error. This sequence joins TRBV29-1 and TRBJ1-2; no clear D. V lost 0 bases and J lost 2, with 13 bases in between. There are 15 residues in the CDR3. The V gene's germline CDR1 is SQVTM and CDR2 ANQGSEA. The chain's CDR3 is CSVEDLVGPNYGYTF. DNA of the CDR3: TGCAGCGTTGAAGATCTGGTAGGGCCCAACTATGGCTACACCTTC. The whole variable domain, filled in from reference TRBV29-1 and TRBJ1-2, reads SAVISQKPSRDICQRGTSLTIQCQVDSQVTMMFWYRQQPGQSLTLIATANQGSEATYESGFVIDKFPISRPNLTFSTLTVSNMSPEDSSIYLCSVEDLVGPNYGYTFGSGTRLTVV.

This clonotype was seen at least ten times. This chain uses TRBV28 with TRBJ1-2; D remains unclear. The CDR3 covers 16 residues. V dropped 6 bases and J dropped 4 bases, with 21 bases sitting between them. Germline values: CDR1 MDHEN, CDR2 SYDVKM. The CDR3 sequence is CASSPDPDGRTYGYTF. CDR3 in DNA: TGTGCCAGCAGCCCCGACCCAGACGGCCGCACCTATGGCTACACCTTC.

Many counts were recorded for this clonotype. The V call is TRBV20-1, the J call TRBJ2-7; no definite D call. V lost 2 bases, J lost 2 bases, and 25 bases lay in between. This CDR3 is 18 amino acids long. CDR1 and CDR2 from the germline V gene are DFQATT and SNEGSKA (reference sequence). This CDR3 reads CSARFRIGPQSKTYEQYF. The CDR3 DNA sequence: TGCAGTGCTAGATTCAGGATCGGTCCGCAGAGCAAGACCTACGAGCAGTACTTC.

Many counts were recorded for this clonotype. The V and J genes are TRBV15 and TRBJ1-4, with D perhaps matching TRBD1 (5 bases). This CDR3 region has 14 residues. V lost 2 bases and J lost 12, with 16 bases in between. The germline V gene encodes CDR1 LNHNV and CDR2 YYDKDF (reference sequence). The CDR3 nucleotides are TGTGCCACCAGCAGATTTGGGACGCGGGGGGAACTGTTTTTT. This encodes CATSRFGTRGELFF. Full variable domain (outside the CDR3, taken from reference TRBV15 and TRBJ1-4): DAMVIQNPRYQVTQFGKPVTLSCSQTLNHNVMYWYQQKSSQAPKLLFHYYDKDFNNEADTPDNFQSRRPNTSFCFLDIRSPGLGDTAMYLCATSRFGTRGELFFGSGTQLSVL.

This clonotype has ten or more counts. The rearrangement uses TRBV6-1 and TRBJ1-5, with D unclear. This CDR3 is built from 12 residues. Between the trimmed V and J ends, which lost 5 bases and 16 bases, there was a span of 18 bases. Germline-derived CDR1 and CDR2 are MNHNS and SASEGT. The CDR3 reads CASSLHGPRPHF. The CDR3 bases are TGTGCCAGCAGTCTTCACGGACCTCGCCCCCATTTT.

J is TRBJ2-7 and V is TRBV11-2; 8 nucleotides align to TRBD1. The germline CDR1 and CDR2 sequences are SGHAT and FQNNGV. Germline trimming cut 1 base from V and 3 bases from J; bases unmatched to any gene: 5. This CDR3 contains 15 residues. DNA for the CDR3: TGTGCCAGCAGCTTAGGAGGGACAGGCTTCTACGAGCAGTACTTC. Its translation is CASSLGGTGFYEQYF. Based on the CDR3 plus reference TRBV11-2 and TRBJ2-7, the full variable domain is EAGVAQSPRYKIIEKRQSVAFWCNPISGHATLYWYQQILGQGPKLLIQFQNNGVVDDSQLPKDRFSAERLKGVDSTLKIQPAKLEDSAVYLCASSLGGTGFYEQYFGPGTRLTVT.

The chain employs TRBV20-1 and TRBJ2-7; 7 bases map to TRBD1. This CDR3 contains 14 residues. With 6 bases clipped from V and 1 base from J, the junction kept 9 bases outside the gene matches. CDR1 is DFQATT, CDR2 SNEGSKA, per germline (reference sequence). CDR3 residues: CSAISGGKSYEQYF. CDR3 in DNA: TGCAGTGCAATTTCAGGGGGAAAGTCCTACGAGCAGTACTTC.

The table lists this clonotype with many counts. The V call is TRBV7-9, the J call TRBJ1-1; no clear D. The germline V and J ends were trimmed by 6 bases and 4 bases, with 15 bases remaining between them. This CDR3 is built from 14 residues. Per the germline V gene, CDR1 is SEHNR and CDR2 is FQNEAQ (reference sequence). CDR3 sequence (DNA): TGTGCCAGCAGTTACGGGAGGGTGGGCACTGAAGCTTTCTTT. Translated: CASSYGRVGTEAFF.

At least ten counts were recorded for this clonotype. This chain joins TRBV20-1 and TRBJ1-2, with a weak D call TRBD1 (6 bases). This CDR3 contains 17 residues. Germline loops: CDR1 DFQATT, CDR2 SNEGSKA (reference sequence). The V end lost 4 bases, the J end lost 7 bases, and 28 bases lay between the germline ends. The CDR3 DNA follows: TGCAGTGCTAAAAAGGACGGTACAGGGTTCCAGGGTGGTGGCTACACCTTC. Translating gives CSAKKDGTGFQGGGYTF.

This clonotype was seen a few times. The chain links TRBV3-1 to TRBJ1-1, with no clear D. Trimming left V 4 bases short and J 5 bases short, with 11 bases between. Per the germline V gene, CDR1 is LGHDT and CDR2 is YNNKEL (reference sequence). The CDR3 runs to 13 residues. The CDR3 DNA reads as TGTGCCAGCAGCCCTAGGCTAGGAACTGAAGCTTTCTTT. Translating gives CASSPRLGTEAFF.

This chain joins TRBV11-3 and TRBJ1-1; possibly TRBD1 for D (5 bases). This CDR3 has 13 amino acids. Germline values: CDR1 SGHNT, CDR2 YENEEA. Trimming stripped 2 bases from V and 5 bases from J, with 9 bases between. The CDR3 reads CASSLHRRTEAFF. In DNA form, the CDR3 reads TGTGCCAGCAGCTTACACAGGAGGACTGAAGCTTTCTTT.

CDR3 sequence reads: CSARGWGGPGAAINQPQHF. The CDR3 coding sequence is TGCAGTGCTAGAGGGTGGGGAGGACCCGGCGCAGCCATCAATCAGCCCCAGCATTTT. This rearrangement joins TRBV20-1 to TRBJ1-5; D is uncertain. V shed 1 base and J shed 3 bases, with 25 bases lying between them. The CDR3 runs 19 residues. Germline V gives CDR1 DFQATT, CDR2 SNEGSKA (reference sequence).